Shown below are 5 T cell receptor beta chains from a single sample sequenced in a study of blood T cell repertoires in COVID-19. Profiled with immunoSEQ multiplex PCR; TCRdb holds only in-frame clones, not every one. The profile shows approximately 100,000 clones, about 79% of them singletons. Sequencing input: peripheral blood. All receptors come from a man older than 75 with COVID-19, enrolled during active disease.

V usage is TRBV28 and J usage is TRBJ1-2; 8 bases align to TRBD1. Germline CDR1 is MDHEN and CDR2 is SYDVKM. With 8 bases clipped from V and 4 bases from J, the junction kept 3 bases outside the gene matches. This CDR3 is built from 12 residues. The CDR3 nucleotides read TGTGCCAGCGGCGACAGGGGCTATGGCTACACCTTC. Its translation is CASGDRGYGYTF.

The chain recombines TRBV28 with TRBJ2-3; D might be TRBD2 (5 bases). The CDR3 is 17 residues long. Looked up from germline, CDR1 is MDHEN and CDR2 is SYDVKM. The germline V and J ends were trimmed by 7 bases and 5 bases, with 25 bases remaining between them. The CDR3 coding sequence is TGTGCCAGCATAAACGTCCCGACTATGCTGGGCATAGATACGCAGTATTTT. Protein sequence: CASINVPTMLGIDTQYF.

The chain uses TRBV28 and TRBJ1-1, with D perhaps TRBD1 (6 bases). The germline V and J ends were trimmed by 5 bases and 0 bases, with 13 bases remaining between them. The CDR3 is made up of 15 amino acids. Germline values: CDR1 MDHEN, CDR2 SYDVKM. The CDR3 spells CASSPPGTMNTEAFF. The CDR3 coding sequence is TGTGCCAGCAGTCCACCCGGGACAATGAACACTGAAGCTTTCTTT.

V and J are TRBV5-8 and TRBJ2-1, with TRBD1 matching 8 bases. V was clipped by 0 bases and J by 4 bases; unmatched bases: 6. Germline assignment: CDR1 SGHTS and CDR2 YDEGEE. The CDR3 length is 16 residues. As DNA, the CDR3 is TGTGCCAGCAGCTTGGCAGGGGGCCTATCATACAATGAGCAGTTCTTC. This codes for CASSLAGGLSYNEQFF.

The DNA of the CDR3 is TGTGCCAGCAGCCCGGGACAGCCCTCCACAGATACGCAGTATTTT. Encoded protein: CASSPGQPSTDTQYF. The V gene is TRBV14, the J gene TRBJ2-3; 7 bases map to TRBD1. Germline CDR1 SGHDN, CDR2 FVKESK. Losses at the gene ends were 4 bases for V and 2 bases for J; bases not matched to a gene: 6. This CDR3 has 15 residues.